What follows are 3 T cell receptor beta chains derived from one specimen sequenced in a study of cytomegalovirus exposure and HLA in healthy donors. The study ran its PCR with 60 Vbeta and 13 Jbeta primers. TCRdb keeps only in-frame clones here, not all; method: immunoSEQ multiplex PCR. Of 150,000 to 200,000 clones listed, over 80% are singletons. The sequencing sample was made of PBMCs. The source is a woman aged 50 to 60 in good health and CMV-seropositive.

The CDR3 sequence: CASSTHLGSQYF. The CDR3 nucleotides are TGTGCCAGCAGTACACATTTGGGCAGTCAGTACTTC. The V call is TRBV28, the J call TRBJ2-5; D not resolved. The CDR3 consists of 12 residues. The germline gives CDR1 MDHEN, CDR2 SYDVKM. Between the trimmed V and J ends, which lost 5 bases and 11 bases, there was a span of 15 bases.

V usage is TRBV11-2 and J usage is TRBJ2-7; 12 bases line up with TRBD2. The CDR3 runs to 14 residues. The V segment lost 3 bases and the J segment 4 bases; nucleotides outside the gene matches: 1. Germline V gene sequence: CDR1 SGHAT, CDR2 FQNNGV. This CDR3 reads CASSLTSGRYEQYF. CDR3 nucleotides: TGTGCCAGCAGCTTGACTAGCGGGAGATACGAGCAGTACTTC.

The rearrangement uses TRBV7-2 and TRBJ1-1, with TRBD1 as a possible D gene (5 bases). Germline lookup yields CDR1 SGHTA and CDR2 FQGNSA. CDR3 length: 15 residues. V lost 3 bases, J lost 3 bases, and 14 bases lay in between. CDR3 loop: CASSFPLGGYTEAFF. CDR3 nucleotide sequence: TGTGCCAGCAGCTTCCCCCTGGGGGGGTACACTGAAGCTTTCTTT.